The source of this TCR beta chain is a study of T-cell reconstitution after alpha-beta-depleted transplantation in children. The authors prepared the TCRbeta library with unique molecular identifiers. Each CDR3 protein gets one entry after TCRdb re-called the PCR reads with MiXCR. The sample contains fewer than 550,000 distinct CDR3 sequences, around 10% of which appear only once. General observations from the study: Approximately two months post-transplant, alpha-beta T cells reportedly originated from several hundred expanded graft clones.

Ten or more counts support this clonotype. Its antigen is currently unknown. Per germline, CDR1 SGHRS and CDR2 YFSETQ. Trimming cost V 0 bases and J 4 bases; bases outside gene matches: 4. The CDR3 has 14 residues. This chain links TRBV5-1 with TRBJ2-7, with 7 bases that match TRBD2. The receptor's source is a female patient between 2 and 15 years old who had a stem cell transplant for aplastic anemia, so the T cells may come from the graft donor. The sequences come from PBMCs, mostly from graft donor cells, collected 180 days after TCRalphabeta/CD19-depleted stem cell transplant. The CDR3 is CASSLVAGAYEQYV. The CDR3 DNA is TGCGCCAGCAGCTTGGTGGCGGGAGCTTACGAGCAGTACGTC.